Following are 25 T cell receptor beta chains from one sample sequenced in a study of tissue T cells after allogeneic stem cell transplantation. The protocol was immunoSEQ multiplex PCR, while the TCRdb copy is restricted to in-frame clones and leaves out a portion. The sample lists over 6,500 clones, around 50% occurring once. Regarding time point: mouse harvest day 7 after allogeneic transplant. Each mouse received 10^7 T-cell-depleted marrow cells plus 10^6 splenic CD5+ T cells by tail vein. Sequenced material: lymph node tissue. These receptors originate from a female BALB/c mouse given C57BL/6 T cells with graft-versus-host disease after an allogeneic hematopoietic cell transplant.

Regarding this clone: Gene names are the mouse ones. The read terminates 1 residue before the CDR3 end, so the remaining end is supplied by the germline J gene. The rearrangement links TRBV3 to TRBJ1-2, with unresolved D. Between the trimmed V and J ends, which lost 5 bases and 1 base, there was a span of 5 bases. Germline lookup yields CDR1 SNHLY and CDR2 FYNGKV (reference sequence). This CDR3 is built from 12 residues. CDR3 sequence reads: CASSTGNSDYTF. Incomplete CDR3 DNA: TGTGCCAGCAGCACCGGAAACTCCGACTACACC.

Concerning this clone: Mouse gene names apply. The sequenced part of the CDR3 DNA is TGTGCCAGCAGCCAAGGACTGGGGGGGGCGCTTTTTGAACAGTAC. Encoded protein: CASSQGLGGALFEQY. The whole CDR3 sequence is CASSQGLGGALFEQYF. The chain is built from TRBV2 and TRBJ2-7; TRBD2 matches 11 bases. Read coverage stops 1 residue before the CDR3 terminus; the germline J gene supplies the remainder. The CDR3 is 16 amino acids. Germline values: CDR1 LGHNA, CDR2 YSYQKL. The J segment lost 6 bases and the V segment lost 1 base, leaving 8 bases of the junction unmatched.

Notes on this clone: Genes and germline are mouse. The observed sequence ends 1 residue before the CDR3 terminus, with the missing tail filled in from the germline J gene. The chain combines TRBV24 with TRBJ1-1; D perhaps matches TRBD1 (6 bases). Trimming shortened V by 6 bases and J by 0 bases, and 11 bases separated the two germline ends. This CDR3 is 14 amino acids long. Germline CDR1 reads KGHTA; CDR2 reads FRNEEI. This CDR3 is CASRPGQTNTEVFF. The sequenced CDR3 bases are TGTGCCAGCAGACCGGGACAAACAAACACAGAAGTCTTC.

A word on this clone: Each gene name is a mouse one. Here the CDR3 reads CGARATGGGTEVFF. CDR3 DNA, as far as it was read: TGTGGTGCTAGGGCGACAGGGGGCGGCACAGAAGTCTTC. This chain joins TRBV20 and TRBJ1-1; 10 positions agree with TRBD1. From the germline J gene comes the end of the CDR3, since the read stops 1 residue before it. The V and J ends lost 1 base and 4 bases, in that order; junction bases with no gene match: 3. The CDR3 is 14 amino acids. The germline V gene has CDR1 GFQATS and CDR2 STVNSAI.

This clone is medium-sized in the sample. The gene names here belong to mouse. The observed sequence ends 1 residue before the CDR3 terminus, with the missing tail filled in from the germline J gene. The chain joins TRBV19 to TRBJ1-4; tentative D call: TRBD1 (6 bases). The CDR3 covers 15 residues. Germline V gene sequence: CDR1 FNHDT, CDR2 SITEND (reference sequence). V was shortened by 2 bases and J by 0 bases, with 8 bases between the two germline ends. The sequenced CDR3 bases are TGTGCCAGCAGTATGGGGACAATTTCCAACGAAAGATTATTT. Translated: CASSMGTISNERLF. The CDR3 in its entirety is CASSMGTISNERLFF. Using reference TRBV19 and TRBJ1-4 for the parts outside the CDR3, the full variable domain is GGIITQTPKFLIGQEGQKLTLKCQQNFNHDTMYWYRQDSGKGLRLIYYSITENDLQKGDLSEGYDASREKKSSFSLTVTSAQKNEMAVFLCASSMGTISNERLFFGHGTKLSVL.

On this clone itself: The genes are named according to mouse. The read ends 1 residue early relative to the CDR3; the germline J gene fills the gap. V is TRBV26 and J is TRBJ1-5; TRBD1 matches at 7 bases. CDR3 length equals 15 residues. Germline CDR1 and CDR2: KGHPV and FQNQEV (reference sequence). V dropped 4 bases and J dropped 0; count of bases not matched to a gene: 3. Partial CDR3 DNA: TGTGCCAGCAGTCAACAGGGGAATAACAACCAGGCTCCGCTT. This sequence encodes CASSQQGNNNQAPL. The full CDR3 protein reads CASSQQGNNNQAPLF.

Details on this clone: The gene names here belong to mouse. The sequenced fragment ends 1 residue before the CDR3 boundary, so the rest is inferred from the germline J gene. V gene TRBV29 combines with J gene TRBJ1-1, with D perhaps matching TRBD1 (5 bases). Trimming removed 6 bases from V and 7 bases from J, with 9 bases in between. There are 11 residues in the CDR3. The germline V gene encodes CDR1 MSHET and CDR2 SYDVDS. The covered CDR3 bases are TGTGCTAGCAGGCGACAGAGAGAAGTCTTC. Translating gives CASRRQREVF. The whole CDR3 region reads CASRRQREVFF.

By share of the sample, this clone is medium-sized. Gene names are mouse gene names. Read coverage stops 1 residue before the CDR3 terminus; the germline J gene supplies the remainder. The chain combines TRBV3 with TRBJ2-7; D gene unclear. CDR3 length: 13 amino acids. Trimming cost V 1 base and J 0 bases, with 4 bases left between them. Germline V gene lookup returns CDR1 SNHLY and CDR2 FYNGKV (reference sequence). The CDR3 here is CASSLDSSYEQYF. Partial CDR3 DNA: TGTGCCAGCAGCTTAGACAGCTCCTATGAACAGTAC.

Points on this clone: Gene names follow the mouse nomenclature. The read stops 1 residue short of the end of the CDR3; the missing end is completed from the germline J gene. The chain joins TRBV3 to TRBJ2-7; 12 bases map to TRBD2. The length of the CDR3 is 14 residues. V was pared by 4 bases and J by 3 bases, with 1 base of the junction left unmatched. Germline V gives CDR1 SNHLY, CDR2 FYNGKV (reference sequence). The CDR3 reads CASSSGLGGYEQYF. CDR3 bases read: TGTGCCAGCAGCTCGGGACTGGGGGGCTATGAACAGTAC.

This clone appeared a few times. Genes here carry mouse names. The CDR3 end is not reached by the read, which stops 1 residue before it; the germline J gene fills it in. The chain couples TRBV3 to TRBJ1-4; 7 bases match TRBD1. V lost 4 bases and J lost 4; bases outside the gene matches: 3. The germline V gene has CDR1 SNHLY and CDR2 FYNGKV (reference sequence). The CDR3 totals 14 residues. The sequenced CDR3 bases are TGTGCCAGCAGCTCCGGGACAGACAACGAAAGATTATTT. This gives the protein CASSSGTDNERLF. The full CDR3 is CASSSGTDNERLFF.

This clone was seen a handful of times. The genes are named according to mouse. Read sequence stops 1 residue before the CDR3 end, and the germline J gene provides the missing end. The V gene is TRBV26, the J gene TRBJ1-6; a weak D match, TRBD1 (5 bases). TRBJ1-6 carries the ORF label, with uncertain function. The CDR3 runs 14 residues. CDR1 and CDR2 (germline): KGHPV, FQNQEV (reference sequence). V was clipped by 6 bases and J by 5 bases, with 11 bases between them. The CDR3 bases that were read are TGTGCCAGCAGCCTTCAGGGAAATAATTCGCCCCTCTAC. As protein: CASSLQGNNSPLY. The CDR3 as a whole reads CASSLQGNNSPLYF.

On this clone: Gene names and germline match the mouse. Read coverage stops 1 residue before the CDR3 terminus; the germline J gene supplies the remainder. The gene calls are TRBV13-1 and TRBJ2-4; D gene uncertain. The CDR3 runs 11 residues. V was clipped by 7 bases and J by 3 bases, with 6 bases between them. Germline CDR1 NSHNY, CDR2 SYGAGN. The part of the CDR3 DNA that was read is TGTGCCAGCCACAGACAAAACACCTTGTAC. Its protein is CASHRQNTLY. The full-length CDR3 reads as CASHRQNTLYF.

About this clone: Genes and germline are mouse. The CDR3 goes on 1 residue after the read ends, and that part is filled in from the germline J gene. The rearrangement joins TRBV12-1 to TRBJ1-3; 8 bases are a match to TRBD1. After removal of 3 bases from V and 0 bases from J, the junction contained 6 bases not matched to a gene. The CDR3 is 16 residues long. Germline V gives CDR1 SGHSN, CDR2 HYEKVE. The sequenced part of the CDR3 DNA is TGTGCCAGCTCTTTCCGACAGGGGAATTCTGGAAATACGCTCTAT. Translation: CASSFRQGNSGNTLY. The CDR3 in its entirety is CASSFRQGNSGNTLYF.

This clone is labeled medium-sized. Gene labels here are mouse ones. The CDR3 end lies 1 residue beyond the end of the read and is filled in from the germline J gene. V usage is TRBV17 and J usage is TRBJ2-7, with 11 positions matching TRBD2. This CDR3 has 14 residues. The J segment lost 4 bases and the V segment lost 1 base, leaving 0 bases of the junction unmatched. Germline CDR1 and CDR2: MNHDT and YYDKIL. The CDR3 spells CASSRGTGGYEQYF. The part of the CDR3 DNA that was read is TGTGCTAGCAGTAGAGGGACTGGGGGGTATGAACAGTAC.

With regard to this clone: Any gene name here is a mouse gene name. The CDR3 end is not reached by the read, which stops 1 residue before it; the germline J gene fills it in. The genes are TRBV26 and TRBJ2-5, with D perhaps given as TRBD1 or TRBD2 (6 bases each). Trimming took 4 bases from V and 6 from J, leaving 14 bases between them. Germline V gene sequence: CDR1 KGHPV, CDR2 FQNQEV (reference sequence). The CDR3 spans 14 residues. CDR3 DNA, as far as it was read: TGTGCCAGCAGTCCCTCGGGGGCAGGGGACACCCAGTAC. Translated, it gives CASSPSGAGDTQY. The full CDR3 protein reads CASSPSGAGDTQYF.

To note about this clone: Mouse names are used for the genes. The DNA ends 1 residue before the CDR3 does, and the rest of the CDR3 is filled in from the germline J gene. The chain uses TRBV15 and TRBJ2-5, with TRBD1 as a possible D gene (5 bases). There are 12 residues in the CDR3. Germline CDR1 is SGHND and CDR2 is FRSKSL. The V and J ends lost 6 bases and 5 bases respectively, with 9 bases between them. CDR3 bases read: TGTGCCAGCAGCGCTCAGGGAGACACCCAGTAC. Amino acids: CASSAQGDTQY. The whole CDR3 protein is CASSAQGDTQYF.

For this clone: Genes and germline come from the mouse. The read ends 1 residue early relative to the CDR3; the germline J gene fills the gap. The rearrangement uses TRBV17 and TRBJ2-1, with a weak D call TRBD1 (5 bases). Trimming pared 3 bases from V and 4 bases from J, leaving 7 bases between. Germline V lookup: CDR1 MNHDT, CDR2 YYDKIL. CDR3 length: 13 residues. The CDR3 region is CASSSRGYAEQFF. The sequenced part of the CDR3 DNA is TGTGCTAGCAGTAGTAGGGGTTATGCTGAGCAGTTC.

A note on this clone: Gene and germline names: mouse. From the germline J gene comes the end of the CDR3, since the read stops 1 residue before it. This chain links TRBV20 with TRBJ2-5; no clear D. This CDR3 comprises 12 residues. From germline, CDR1 is GFQATS and CDR2 STVNSAI. The ends were cut back, 1 base at V and 3 bases at J, with 5 bases in the middle. The CDR3: CGARGQQDTQYF. CDR3 DNA, as far as it was read: TGTGGTGCTAGGGGGCAGCAAGACACCCAGTAC.

On this clone: Mouse gene names and germline throughout. The CDR3 extends 1 residue past the end of the read, so its final part is completed from the germline J gene. Other DNA sequences in the same sample also yield this CDR3. V is TRBV16 and J is TRBJ2-7; 7 bases are a match to TRBD2. Germline lookup yields CDR1 SGHSA and CDR2 FRNQAP. V was pared by 3 bases and J by 7 bases, with 0 bases of the junction left unmatched. CDR3 length: 11 amino acids. CDR3 DNA, as far as it was read: TGTGCAAGCAGCTTTGGGGGGGAACAGTAC. The encoded protein is CASSFGGEQY. The entire CDR3 protein is CASSFGGEQYF. Supplemented by reference TRBV16 and TRBJ2-7, the full variable domain reads NAGVIQTPRHKVTGKGQEATLWCEPISGHSAVFWYRQTIVQGLEFLTYFRNQAPIDDSGMPKERFSAQMPNQSHSTLKIQSTQPQDSAVYLCASSFGGEQYFGPGTRLTVL.

About this clone: Gene names refer to mouse genes. The read finishes 1 residue shy of the CDR3 end, and the germline J gene is used to complete it. This chain connects TRBV13-1 to TRBJ1-1, with 8 bases identical to TRBD1. This CDR3 spans 13 amino acids. V lost 5 bases, J lost 3 bases, and 3 bases stayed unmatched. Germline CDR1 is NSHNY and CDR2 is SYGAGN. CDR3 DNA, as far as it was read: TGTGCCAGCAGCACGGACAGGGACACAGAAGTCTTC. Translated, it gives CASSTDRDTEVF. The entire CDR3 reads CASSTDRDTEVFF.

The table lists this clone with a few counts. Gene names follow the mouse nomenclature. The part of the CDR3 DNA that was read is TGTGCCAGCAGTCTGGGGGGGCTCTATGCTGAGCAGTTC. This sequence encodes CASSLGGLYAEQF. The full-length CDR3 reads as CASSLGGLYAEQFF. This chain connects TRBV26 to TRBJ2-1, with D perhaps matching TRBD2 (7 bases). The observed sequence ends 1 residue before the CDR3 terminus, with the missing tail filled in from the germline J gene. Germline V gene data show CDR1 as KGHPV and CDR2 as FQNQEV (reference sequence). Trimming removed 2 bases at V and 3 bases at J, with 8 bases between. This CDR3 region has 14 residues. The variable domain in full, completed from reference TRBV26 and TRBJ2-1, reads NSKVIQTPRYLVKGQGQKAKMRCIPEKGHPVVFWYQQNKNNEFKFLINFQNQEVLQQIDMTEKRFSAECPSNSPCSLEIQSSEAGDSALYLCASSLGGLYAEQFFGPGTRLTVL.

Note on this clone: Germline and genes here are mouse. The CDR3 extends 1 residue past the end of the read, so its final part is completed from the germline J gene. The chain has TRBV3 and TRBJ2-7; 12 bases agree with TRBD2. The ends lost 5 bases at V and 6 bases at J; junction bases unmatched: 2. Germline V gives CDR1 SNHLY, CDR2 FYNGKV (reference sequence). CDR3 length equals 13 residues. CDR3 region: CASSATGGAEQYF. Incomplete CDR3 DNA: TGTGCCAGCAGCGCGACTGGGGGGGCTGAACAGTAC.

The sample holds a few counts of this clone. Gene names are mouse gene names. From the germline J gene comes the end of the CDR3, since the read stops 1 residue before it. V is TRBV13-1 and J is TRBJ1-1; 10 nucleotides match TRBD1. CDR3 length equals 12 residues. Looked up from germline, CDR1 is NSHNY and CDR2 is SYGAGN. Germline trimming cut 0 bases from V and 11 bases from J; bases unmatched to any gene: 1. CDR3 DNA (partial): TGTGCCAGCAGTGATGGGGGACAGGGGGTCTTC. It yields the protein CASSDGGQGVF. The entire CDR3 reads CASSDGGQGVFF.

Concerning this clone: Gene names denote mouse genes. The missing CDR3 end, 1 residue past where the read stops, is filled in from the germline J gene. This chain connects TRBV26 to TRBJ2-2, with D perhaps assigned TRBD1 or TRBD2 (6 bases each). The V gene lost 4 bases and the J gene lost 4 bases, with 10 bases spanning the gap. This CDR3 region has 14 residues. CDR1 is KGHPV and CDR2 is FQNQEV in the germline V gene (reference sequence). CDR3 DNA, as far as it was read: TGTGCCAGCAGTCCCCGGGGGCCCACCGGGCAGCTCTAC. Its protein is CASSPRGPTGQLY. The entire CDR3 reads CASSPRGPTGQLYF.

This clone was recorded only once. Here the gene names and germline are mouse. The read ends 1 residue early relative to the CDR3; the germline J gene fills the gap. The chain links TRBV4 to TRBJ2-5; TRBD2 aligns across 10 bases. The germline V gene has CDR1 LGHDT and CDR2 YNNKQL (reference sequence). Unmatched junction bases numbered 5, after V lost 5 bases and J lost 0 bases. The CDR3 sequence is 16 residues long. Partial CDR3 DNA: TGTGCCAGCAGCCTCGGACTGGGGGTTAACCAAGACACCCAGTAC. Protein sequence: CASSLGLGVNQDTQY. The entire CDR3 sequence reads CASSLGLGVNQDTQYF.